Each of the 16 T cell receptor beta chains below was sequenced from the same sample in a study of cytomegalovirus exposure and HLA in healthy donors. The repertoire was sequenced with immunoSEQ multiplex PCR; TCRdb's copy has only in-frame clones and lacks some. The sample lists approximately 240,000 clones; 85% to 95% were seen once. Material for sequencing was PBMCs. Receptors were obtained from a woman aged 18-29 years in good health and CMV-seronegative.

This rearrangement joins TRBV11-2 to TRBJ1-2, with 12 nucleotides matching TRBD1. The length of the CDR3 is 15 residues. The V and J ends lost 5 bases and 8 bases, in that order; junction bases with no gene match: 9. Germline CDR1 reads SGHAT; CDR2 reads FQNNGV. The CDR3 DNA follows: TGTGCCAGCAGCCGATTCCTCGGGACAGGGGGCGGCTACACCTTC. This sequence encodes CASSRFLGTGGGYTF.

This chain connects TRBV19 to TRBJ2-6, with 7 bases aligning to TRBD1. The CDR3 contains 14 residues. Germline assignment: CDR1 LNHDA and CDR2 SQIVND (reference sequence). Germline trimming cut 10 bases from V and 4 bases from J; bases unmatched to any gene: 7. The CDR3 region is CATDTGVGANVLTF. The CDR3 DNA sequence: TGTGCCACCGATACAGGGGTCGGGGCCAACGTCCTGACTTTC.

This chain uses TRBV2 with TRBJ2-7, with 8 bases aligning to TRBD2. The germline gives CDR1 SNHLY, CDR2 FYNNEI. The CDR3 has 17 residues. Losses at the gene ends were 8 bases for V and 6 bases for J; bases not matched to a gene: 21. CDR3 bases: TGTGCCAGCGAGACCCCATTATTCGGGACTAGTAGGACCGAGCAGTACTTC. This gives the protein CASETPLFGTSRTEQYF.

This clone was counted once. V and J are TRBV7-2 and TRBJ2-5; the match to TRBD2 covers 8 bases. Germline V gene lookup returns CDR1 SGHTA and CDR2 FQGNSA. The CDR3 is 16 amino acids. Trimming cost V 1 base and J 5 bases; bases outside gene matches: 9. For the CDR3, the DNA is TGTGCCAGCAGCTTAGGGGCGGGAGGCAAAGGGGAGACCCAGTACTTC. Its protein is CASSLGAGGKGETQYF.

CDR3 DNA: TGTGCCAGCAGTGATCAGCGGGAGCAAAACATTCAGTACTTC. Translating gives CASSDQREQNIQYF. This chain links TRBV25-1 with TRBJ2-4, with 8 bases identical to TRBD2. The CDR3 is made up of 14 amino acids. CDR1 is MGHDK, CDR2 SYGVNS, per germline. The V segment lost 3 bases and the J segment 5 bases; nucleotides outside the gene matches: 3.

The CDR3 spells CASRRQGANTEAFF. CDR3 nucleotides: TGTGCCAGCAGGCGCCAGGGGGCGAACACTGAAGCTTTCTTT. The gene calls are TRBV28 and TRBJ1-1; TRBD1 agrees at 8 bases. The CDR3 loop spans 14 amino acids. Germline V gene lookup returns CDR1 MDHEN and CDR2 SYDVKM. V lost 6 bases and J lost 1; bases outside the gene matches: 4.

The V gene is TRBV5-4, the J gene TRBJ2-2, with 8 nucleotides matching TRBD1. The CDR3 spans 16 residues. CDR1 SGHNT and CDR2 YYREEE come from the germline V gene (reference sequence). V was clipped by 4 bases and J by 6 bases; unmatched bases: 11. The CDR3 region is CASSRPSETGAGELFF. In DNA, the CDR3 is TGTGCCAGCAGCCGGCCCTCCGAGACAGGGGCCGGGGAGCTGTTTTTT.

V gene TRBV14 combines with J gene TRBJ2-7, with a weak D call TRBD1 (5 bases). The V end lost 2 bases, the J end lost 2 bases, and 13 bases lay between the germline ends. The CDR3 consists of 15 residues. Germline CDR1 reads SGHDN; CDR2 reads FVKESK. This CDR3 is CASSQYPGLPYEQYF. The CDR3 DNA reads as TGTGCCAGCAGCCAATATCCAGGGCTCCCCTACGAGCAGTACTTC. Full variable domain (outside the CDR3, taken from reference TRBV14 and TRBJ2-7): EAGVTQFPSHSVIEKGQTVTLRCDPISGHDNLYWYRRVMGKEIKFLLHFVKESKQDESGMPNNRFLAERTGGTYSTLKVQPAELEDSGVYFCASSQYPGLPYEQYFGPGTRLTVT.

V and J are TRBV4-1 and TRBJ1-1; 8 positions agree with TRBD1. This CDR3 has 16 amino acids. V trimming: 0 bases; J trimming: 7 bases; junction bases outside the gene matches: 10. Per the germline V gene, CDR1 is MGHRA and CDR2 is YSYEKL. The CDR3 sequence: CASSQEKAPGGFEAFF. CDR3 bases: TGCGCCAGCAGCCAAGAAAAGGCGCCAGGGGGCTTTGAAGCTTTCTTT.

This sequence joins TRBV6-1 and TRBJ1-2, with 7 bases matching TRBD1. The CDR3 extends over 13 amino acids. Per germline, CDR1 MNHNS and CDR2 SASEGT. With V trimmed by 5 bases and J by 6 bases, 6 bases remained unmatched. This CDR3 is CASSRDSDNGYTF. CDR3 sequence (DNA): TGTGCCAGCAGTAGGGACAGCGATAATGGCTACACCTTC.

This clone was found a few times. The genes are TRBV9 and TRBJ2-7, with unresolved D. Between the trimmed V and J ends, which lost 2 bases and 3 bases, there was a span of 12 bases. The CDR3 consists of 14 residues. Germline assignment: CDR1 SGDLS and CDR2 YYNGEE. In DNA form, the CDR3 reads TGTGCCAGCAGCGTTGCCCCTACGGGCTACGAGCAGTACTTC. Translated, it gives CASSVAPTGYEQYF.

The CDR3 here is CASSLGGGRAGEQYF. CDR3 sequence (DNA): TGTGCCAGCAGCTTAGGAGGCGGGAGGGCTGGGGAGCAGTACTTC. V and J are TRBV7-9 and TRBJ2-7; TRBD2 matches 9 bases. This CDR3 spans 15 amino acids. The germline V gene has CDR1 SEHNR and CDR2 FQNEAQ (reference sequence). V was pared by 1 base and J by 7 bases, with 8 bases of the junction left unmatched.

This chain uses TRBV2 with TRBJ1-2; 9 bases agree with TRBD1. Germline lookup yields CDR1 SNHLY and CDR2 FYNNEI. V lost 6 bases to trimming and J lost 4 bases; unmatched junction nucleotides: 9. The CDR3 length is 15 residues. The CDR3 loop reads CASSTGGAGSYGYTF. The CDR3 DNA follows: TGTGCCAGCAGCACAGGGGGCGCAGGAAGCTATGGCTACACCTTC.

This sequence joins TRBV28 and TRBJ1-5; no definite D call. The V gene lost 3 bases and the J gene lost 3 bases, with 9 bases spanning the gap. Germline values: CDR1 MDHEN, CDR2 SYDVKM. This CDR3 comprises 14 residues. CDR3 coding DNA: TGTGCCAGCAGTTTCACACAGCCCAATCAGCCCCAGCATTTT. It codes for CASSFTQPNQPQHF.

The rearrangement links TRBV30 to TRBJ2-2; D gene unclear. Germline V gives CDR1 GTSNPN, CDR2 SVGIG (reference sequence). Trimming took off 0 bases at V and 6 bases at J, with 8 bases between the two ends. The CDR3 length is 13 residues. The CDR3 protein is CAWSVFTAGELFF. The CDR3 region has the DNA TGTGCCTGGAGTGTTTTTACGGCCGGGGAGCTGTTTTTT.

The CDR3 coding sequence is TGTGCCAGCGGCCTTACGTTGGGTCAGCCAGCGGGGTACAATGAGCAGTTCTTC. Translating it yields CASGLTLGQPAGYNEQFF. The V call is TRBV27, the J call TRBJ2-1; 7 bases are shared with TRBD2. Germline-derived CDR1 and CDR2 are MNHEY and SMNVEV (reference sequence). The CDR3 length is 18 residues. Losses at the gene ends were 8 bases for V and 4 bases for J; bases not matched to a gene: 20.